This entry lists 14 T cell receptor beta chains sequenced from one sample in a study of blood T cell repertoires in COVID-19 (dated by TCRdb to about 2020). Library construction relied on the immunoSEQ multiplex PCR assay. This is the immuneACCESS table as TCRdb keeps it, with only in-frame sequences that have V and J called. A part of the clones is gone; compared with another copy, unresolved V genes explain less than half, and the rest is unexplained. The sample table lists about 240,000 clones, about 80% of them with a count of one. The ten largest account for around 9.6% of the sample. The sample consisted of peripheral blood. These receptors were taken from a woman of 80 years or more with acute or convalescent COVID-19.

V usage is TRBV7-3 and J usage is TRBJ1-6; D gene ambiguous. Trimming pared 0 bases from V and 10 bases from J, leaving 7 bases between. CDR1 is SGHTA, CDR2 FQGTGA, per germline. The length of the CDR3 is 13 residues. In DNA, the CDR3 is TGTGCCAGCAGCTTAACCAACATATCACCCCTCCACTTT. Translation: CASSLTNISPLHF. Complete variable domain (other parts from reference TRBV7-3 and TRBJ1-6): GAGVSQTPSNKVTEKGKYVELRCDPISGHTALYWYRQSLGQGPEFLIYFQGTGAADDSGLPNDRFFAVRPEGSVSTLKIQRTERGDSAVYLCASSLTNISPLHFGNGTRLTVT.

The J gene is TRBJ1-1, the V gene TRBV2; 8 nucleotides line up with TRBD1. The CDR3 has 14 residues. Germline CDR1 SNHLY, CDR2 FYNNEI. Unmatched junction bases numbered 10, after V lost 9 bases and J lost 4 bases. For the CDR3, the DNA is TGTGCCAGTCAGGGGGCTGGAGGGATCACTGAAGCTTTCTTT. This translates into CASQGAGGITEAFF. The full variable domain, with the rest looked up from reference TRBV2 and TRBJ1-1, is EPEVTQTPSHQVTQMGQEVILRCVPISNHLYFYWYRQILGQKVEFLVSFYNNEISEKSEIFDDQFSVERPDGSNFTLKIRSTKLEDSAMYFCASQGAGGITEAFFGQGTRLTVV.

The chain's CDR3 is CASSAPGETQYF. In DNA form, the CDR3 reads TGCGCCAGCAGCGCCCCGGGGGAGACCCAGTACTTC. This chain links TRBV5-1 with TRBJ2-5, with a tentative D call TRBD2 (5 bases). Germline lookup yields CDR1 SGHRS and CDR2 YFSETQ. The CDR3 runs 12 residues. Trimming stripped 4 bases from V and 5 bases from J, with 9 bases between.

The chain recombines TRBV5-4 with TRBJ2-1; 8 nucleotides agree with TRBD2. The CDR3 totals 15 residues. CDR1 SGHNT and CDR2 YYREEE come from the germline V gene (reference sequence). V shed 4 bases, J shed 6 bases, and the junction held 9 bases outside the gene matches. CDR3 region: CASSLPGLESNEQFF. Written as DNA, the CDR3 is TGTGCCAGCAGCCTGCCGGGACTAGAGAGCAATGAGCAGTTCTTC.

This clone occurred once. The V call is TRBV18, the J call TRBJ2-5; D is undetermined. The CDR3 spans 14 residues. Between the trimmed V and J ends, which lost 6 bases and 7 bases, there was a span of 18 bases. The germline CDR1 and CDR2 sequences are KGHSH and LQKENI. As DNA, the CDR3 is TGTGCCAGCTCTCCCTCAGGTCTCGAGAGGACCCAGTACTTC. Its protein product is CASSPSGLERTQYF.

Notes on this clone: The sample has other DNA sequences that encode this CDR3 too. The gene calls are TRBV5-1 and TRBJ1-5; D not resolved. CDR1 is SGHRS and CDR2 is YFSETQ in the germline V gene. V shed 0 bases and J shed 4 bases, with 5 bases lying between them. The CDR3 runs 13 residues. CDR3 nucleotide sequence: TGCGCCAGCAGCTTGGGTGTAAATCAGCCCCAGCATTTT. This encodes CASSLGVNQPQHF.

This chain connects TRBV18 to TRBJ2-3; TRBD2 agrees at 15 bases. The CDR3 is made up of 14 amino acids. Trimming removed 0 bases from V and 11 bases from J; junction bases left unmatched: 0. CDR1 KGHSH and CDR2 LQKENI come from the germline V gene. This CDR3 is CASSPPGLAGGQYF. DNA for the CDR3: TGTGCCAGCTCACCACCGGGACTAGCGGGGGGGCAGTATTTT.

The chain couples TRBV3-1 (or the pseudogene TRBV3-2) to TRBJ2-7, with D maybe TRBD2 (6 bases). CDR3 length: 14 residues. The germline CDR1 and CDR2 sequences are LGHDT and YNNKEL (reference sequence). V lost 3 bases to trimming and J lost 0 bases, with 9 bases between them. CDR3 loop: CASSQGGPSYEQYF. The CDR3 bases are TGTGCCAGCAGCCAGGGGGGACCCTCCTACGAGCAGTACTTC.

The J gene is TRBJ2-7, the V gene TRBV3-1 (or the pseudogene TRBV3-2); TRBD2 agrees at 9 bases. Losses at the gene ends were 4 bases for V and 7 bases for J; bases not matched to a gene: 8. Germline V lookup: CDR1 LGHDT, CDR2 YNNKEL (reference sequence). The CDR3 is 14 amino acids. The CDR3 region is CASSPWRGGGEQYF. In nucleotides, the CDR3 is TGTGCCAGCAGCCCCTGGCGGGGGGGCGGGGAGCAGTACTTC.

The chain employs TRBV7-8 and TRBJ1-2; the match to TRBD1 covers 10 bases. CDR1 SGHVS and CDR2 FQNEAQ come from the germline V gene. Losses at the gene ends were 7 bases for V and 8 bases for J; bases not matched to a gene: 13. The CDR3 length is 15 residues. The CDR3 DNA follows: TGTGCCAGCACCCCCGGAGGGACAGGGGACCTGGGCTACACCTTC. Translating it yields CASTPGGTGDLGYTF.

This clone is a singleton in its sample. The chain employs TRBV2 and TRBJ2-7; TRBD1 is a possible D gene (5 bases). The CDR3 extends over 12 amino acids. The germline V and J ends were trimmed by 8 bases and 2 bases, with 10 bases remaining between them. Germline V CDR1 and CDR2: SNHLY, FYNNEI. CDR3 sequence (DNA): TGTGCCAGCGGGCAGGGTACCTACGAGCAGTACTTC. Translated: CASGQGTYEQYF.

The CDR3 loop is CASSFTDSPDQPQHF. Written as DNA, the CDR3 is TGTGCCAGCAGCTTCACCGACAGCCCTGATCAGCCCCAGCATTTT. The J gene is TRBJ1-5, the V gene TRBV11-2; the D gene is possibly TRBD1 (5 bases). Trimming took 3 bases from V and 5 from J, leaving 14 bases between them. There are 15 residues in the CDR3. From germline, CDR1 is SGHAT and CDR2 FQNNGV.

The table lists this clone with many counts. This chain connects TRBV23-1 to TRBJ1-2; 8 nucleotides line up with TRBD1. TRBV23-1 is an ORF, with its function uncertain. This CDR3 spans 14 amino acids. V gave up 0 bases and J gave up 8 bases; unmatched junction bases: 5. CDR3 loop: CASSQSSRGHGYTF. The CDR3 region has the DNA TGCGCCAGCAGTCAATCCTCCAGGGGGCACGGCTACACCTTC.

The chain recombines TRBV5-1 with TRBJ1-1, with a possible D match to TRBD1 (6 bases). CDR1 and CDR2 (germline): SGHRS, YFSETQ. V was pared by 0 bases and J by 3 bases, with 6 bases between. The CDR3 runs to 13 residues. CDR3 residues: CASSLAGDTEAFF. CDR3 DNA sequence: TGCGCCAGCAGCTTGGCAGGGGACACTGAAGCTTTCTTT.